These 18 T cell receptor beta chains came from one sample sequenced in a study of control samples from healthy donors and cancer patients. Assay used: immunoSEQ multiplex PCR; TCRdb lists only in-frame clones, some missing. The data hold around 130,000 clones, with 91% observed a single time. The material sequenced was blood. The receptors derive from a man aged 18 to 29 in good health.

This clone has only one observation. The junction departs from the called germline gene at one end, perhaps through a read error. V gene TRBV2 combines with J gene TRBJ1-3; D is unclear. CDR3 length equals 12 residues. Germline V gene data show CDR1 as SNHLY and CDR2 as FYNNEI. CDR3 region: CASREGGNTIYF. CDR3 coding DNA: TGTGCCAGCAGGGAAGGGGGAAACACCATATATTTT.

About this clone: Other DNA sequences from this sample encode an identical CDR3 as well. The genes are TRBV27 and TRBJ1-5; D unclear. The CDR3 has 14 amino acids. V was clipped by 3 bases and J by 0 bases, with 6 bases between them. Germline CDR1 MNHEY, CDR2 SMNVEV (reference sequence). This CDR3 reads CASSLGYSNQPQHF. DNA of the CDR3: TGTGCCAGCAGTTTGGGCTATAGCAATCAGCCCCAGCATTTT.

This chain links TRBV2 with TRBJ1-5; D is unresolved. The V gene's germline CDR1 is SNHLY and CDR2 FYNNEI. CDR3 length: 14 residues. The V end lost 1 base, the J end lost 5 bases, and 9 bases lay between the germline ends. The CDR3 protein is CASSEEGADQPQHF. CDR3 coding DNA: TGTGCCAGCAGTGAAGAGGGAGCGGATCAGCCCCAGCATTTT.

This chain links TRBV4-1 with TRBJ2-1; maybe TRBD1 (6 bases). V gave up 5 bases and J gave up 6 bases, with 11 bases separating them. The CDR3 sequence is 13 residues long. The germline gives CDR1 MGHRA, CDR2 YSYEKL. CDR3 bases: TGCGCCAGCAGCGTACAGGGCGGCAATGAGCAGTTCTTC. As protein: CASSVQGGNEQFF.

The CDR3 is CATRGFYGYTF. The CDR3 bases are TGTGCCACCCGCGGGTTCTATGGCTACACCTTC. The chain has TRBV6-5 and TRBJ1-2; D is undetermined. Germline V CDR1 and CDR2: MNHEY, SVGAGI. The CDR3 runs 11 residues. Deletions cut 10 bases from V and 4 bases from J, with 10 bases between.

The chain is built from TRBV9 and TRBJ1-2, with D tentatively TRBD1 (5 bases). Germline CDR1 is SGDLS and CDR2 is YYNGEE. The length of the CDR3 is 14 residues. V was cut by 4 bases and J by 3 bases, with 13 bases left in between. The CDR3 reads CASSITGTHYGYTF. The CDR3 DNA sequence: TGTGCCAGCAGCATAACCGGGACTCACTATGGCTACACCTTC.

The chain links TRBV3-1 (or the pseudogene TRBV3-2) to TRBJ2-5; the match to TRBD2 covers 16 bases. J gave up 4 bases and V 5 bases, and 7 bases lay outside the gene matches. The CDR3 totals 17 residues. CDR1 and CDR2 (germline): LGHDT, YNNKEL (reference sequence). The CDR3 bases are TGTGCCAGCAGCGGAACCGGGACTAGCGGGGGGGGAGAGACCCAGTACTTC. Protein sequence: CASSGTGTSGGGETQYF.

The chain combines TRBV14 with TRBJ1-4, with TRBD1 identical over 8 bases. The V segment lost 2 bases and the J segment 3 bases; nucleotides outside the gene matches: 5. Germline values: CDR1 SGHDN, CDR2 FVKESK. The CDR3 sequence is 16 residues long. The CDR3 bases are TGTGCCAGCAGCCAACGTCGGACAGGGCCTAATGAAAAACTGTTTTTT. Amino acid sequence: CASSQRRTGPNEKLFF.

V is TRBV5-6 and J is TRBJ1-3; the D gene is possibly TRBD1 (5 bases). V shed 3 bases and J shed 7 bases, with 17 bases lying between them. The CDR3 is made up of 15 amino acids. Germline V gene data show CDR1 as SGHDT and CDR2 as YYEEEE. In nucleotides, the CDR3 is TGTGCCAGCAGCTGGGGGACCGGGAGCGGGAACACCATATATTTT. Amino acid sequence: CASSWGTGSGNTIYF.

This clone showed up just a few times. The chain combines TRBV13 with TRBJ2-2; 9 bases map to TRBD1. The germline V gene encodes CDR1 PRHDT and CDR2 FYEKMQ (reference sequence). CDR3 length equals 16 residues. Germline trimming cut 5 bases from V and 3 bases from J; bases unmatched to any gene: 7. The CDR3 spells CASSIRDRVYTGELFF. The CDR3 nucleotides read TGTGCCAGCAGCATACGGGACAGGGTATACACCGGGGAGCTGTTTTTT.

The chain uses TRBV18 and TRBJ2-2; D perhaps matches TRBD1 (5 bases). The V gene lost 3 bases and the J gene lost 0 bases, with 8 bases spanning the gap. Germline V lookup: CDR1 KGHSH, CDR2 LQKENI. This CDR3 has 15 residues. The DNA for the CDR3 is TGTGCCAGCTCACCCGGCAGGGCGAACACCGGGGAGCTGTTTTTT. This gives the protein CASSPGRANTGELFF.

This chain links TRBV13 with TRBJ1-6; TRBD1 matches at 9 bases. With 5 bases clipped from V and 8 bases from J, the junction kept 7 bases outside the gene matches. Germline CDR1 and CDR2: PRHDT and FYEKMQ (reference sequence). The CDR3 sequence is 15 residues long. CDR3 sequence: CASSPTGGAYSPLHF. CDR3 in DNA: TGTGCCAGCAGCCCTACAGGGGGCGCGTATTCACCCCTCCACTTT.

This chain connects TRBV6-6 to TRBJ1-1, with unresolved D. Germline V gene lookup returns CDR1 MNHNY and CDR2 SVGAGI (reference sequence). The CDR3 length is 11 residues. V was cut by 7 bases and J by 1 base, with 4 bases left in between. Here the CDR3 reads CASKSNTEAFF. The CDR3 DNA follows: TGTGCCAGCAAGTCGAACACTGAAGCTTTCTTT.

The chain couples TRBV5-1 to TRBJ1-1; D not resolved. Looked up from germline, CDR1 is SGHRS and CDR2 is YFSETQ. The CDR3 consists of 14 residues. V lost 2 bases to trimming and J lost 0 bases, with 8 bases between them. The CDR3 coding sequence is TGCGCCAGCAGCTTCACGACGGTGAACACTGAAGCTTTCTTT. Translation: CASSFTTVNTEAFF.

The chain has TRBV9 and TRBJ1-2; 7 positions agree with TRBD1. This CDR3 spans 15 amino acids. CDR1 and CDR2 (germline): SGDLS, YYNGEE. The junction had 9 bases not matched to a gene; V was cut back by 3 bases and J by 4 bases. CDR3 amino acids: CASSGTGEASYGYTF. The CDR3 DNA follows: TGTGCCAGCAGCGGTACAGGGGAGGCCTCCTATGGCTACACCTTC.

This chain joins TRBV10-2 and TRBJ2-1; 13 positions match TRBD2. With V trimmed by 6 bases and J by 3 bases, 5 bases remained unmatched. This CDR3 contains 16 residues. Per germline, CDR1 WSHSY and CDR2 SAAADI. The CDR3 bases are TGCGCCAGCAGGGACCGACTAGCGGGGGGCTACAATGAGCAGTTCTTC. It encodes CASRDRLAGGYNEQFF.

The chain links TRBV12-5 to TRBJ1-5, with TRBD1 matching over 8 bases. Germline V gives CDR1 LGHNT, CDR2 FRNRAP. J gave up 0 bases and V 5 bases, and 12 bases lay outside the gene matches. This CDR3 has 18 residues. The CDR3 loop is CASGQAGTGGYSNQPQHF. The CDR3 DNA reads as TGTGCTAGTGGTCAGGCCGGGACAGGAGGATATAGCAATCAGCCCCAGCATTTT.

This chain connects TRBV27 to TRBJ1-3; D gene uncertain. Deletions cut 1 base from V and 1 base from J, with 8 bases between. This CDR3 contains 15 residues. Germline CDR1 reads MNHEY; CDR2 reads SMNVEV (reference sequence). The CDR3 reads CASSLYGGSGNTIYF. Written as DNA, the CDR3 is TGTGCCAGCAGTTTATATGGAGGATCTGGAAACACCATATATTTT.